The subject of this entry is one T cell receptor beta chain. Its cognate antigen is unknown. The individuals who served as donors were healthy Caucasians living in Russia, aged roughly 6 to 95. RNA extraction gave at least 5 micrograms of total RNA per sample. Primed by a sample-barcoded 5' primer and a J-beta primer mix, a second PCR proceeded for 7 to 11 cycles. TCRdb redid the calling of the 5' RACE reads with MiXCR, one entry per CDR3 protein. The sample includes 1 million or so distinct CDR3 sequences, more than 40% seen only once; the top ten take 15% to 20%. This specimen comes from a study of blood T cells in healthy people across ages. Study conclusions and caveats: Age advanced and TCR beta diversity per million T cells fell, roughly linearly.

The germline CDR1 and CDR2 sequences are LGHDT and YNNKEL (reference sequence). The CDR3 length is 16 residues. V shed 4 bases, J shed 6 bases, and the junction held 8 bases outside the gene matches. What was sequenced was blood. The TCR comes from an older woman in good health. The chain combines TRBV3-1 with TRBJ2-7, with TRBD2 identical over 14 bases. CDR3 region: CASSLGLAGAGGEQYF. In DNA, the CDR3 is TGTGCCAGCAGCCTGGGACTAGCGGGAGCGGGGGGCGAGCAGTACTTC.